This is a list of T cell receptor beta chains from one sample in a study of T cell repertoires in cytomegalovirus infection. These TCRs are of unknown antigen specificity. TCRdb recomputed calls from the reads with MiXCR, one row per CDR3 protein. Among about 150,000 distinct CDR3 sequences listed, about 32% were seen once. Sequenced here: CD8+ T cells from cultured PBMCs, sampled from culture after CMV antigen stimulation. The source is a human donor in good health (CMV status not recorded). Some clones in this sample may be carry-over from other donors' samples. Both conserved end residues are part of each CDR3. The D gene is left open where the match is weak. A row's size may be missing; if present it is once, few, many or a size class.

v_call: TRBV30
clone_size: few
j_call: TRBJ2-7
d_call: NA
cdr3_nt: TGTGCCTGGAGTGTGGGACACTCCTACGAGCAGTACTTC
cdr3_aa: CAWSVGHSYEQYF

v_call: TRBV7-8
clone_size: many
j_call: TRBJ2-1
d_call: TRBD1
cdr3_nt: TGTGCCAGCAGCTTCTGGACAGGGAACAATGAGCAGTTCTTC
cdr3_aa: CASSFWTGNNEQFF

v_call: TRBV9
clone_size: NA
j_call: TRBJ2-2
d_call: NA
cdr3_nt: TGTGCCAGCAGCCTCCACACCGGGGAGCTGTTTTTT
cdr3_aa: CASSLHTGELFF

v_call: TRBV12-3/TRBV12-4
clone_size: few
j_call: TRBJ2-5
d_call: NA
cdr3_nt: TGTGCCAGCAGAGCCGGGGTTGTAGAGACCCAGTACTTC
cdr3_aa: CASRAGVVETQYF

v_call: TRBV9
clone_size: many
j_call: TRBJ2-1
d_call: TRBD2
cdr3_nt: TGTGCCAGCGGATCCCTAGCGGGGGCCGACAATGAGCAGTTCTTC
cdr3_aa: CASGSLAGADNEQFF

v_call: TRBV27
clone_size: NA
j_call: TRBJ2-7
d_call: TRBD1
cdr3_nt: TGTGCCAGCGGTTGGACAGGGGGTTACTACGAGCAGTACTTC
cdr3_aa: CASGWTGGYYEQYF

v_call: TRBV12-3/TRBV12-4
clone_size: NA
j_call: TRBJ2-2
d_call: NA
cdr3_nt: TGTGCCAGCAGTTTAGCGGGGGGGCCCGGTGGGGAGCTGTTTTTT
cdr3_aa: CASSLAGGPGGELFF

v_call: TRBV6-1
clone_size: NA
j_call: TRBJ2-7
d_call: NA
cdr3_nt: TGTGCCAGCAGTTTCCTTGACCCCGGCAGGGGCAATGAGCAGTACTTC
cdr3_aa: CASSFLDPGRGNEQYF

v_call: TRBV4-2
clone_size: many
j_call: TRBJ1-2
d_call: NA
cdr3_nt: TGTGCCAGCAGCCAAGATCGGGAGGGCGCGACCTATGGCTACACCTTC
cdr3_aa: CASSQDREGATYGYTF

v_call: TRBV27
clone_size: few
j_call: TRBJ2-7
d_call: TRBD1
cdr3_nt: TGTGCCAGCAGTCCGACGACAGGGACCCCCTACGAGCAGTACTTC
cdr3_aa: CASSPTTGTPYEQYF

v_call: TRBV6-5
clone_size: NA
j_call: TRBJ2-3
d_call: TRBD2
cdr3_nt: TGTGCCAGTGGGACTAGCGAGGCAGATACGCAGTATTTT
cdr3_aa: CASGTSEADTQYF

v_call: TRBV10-3
clone_size: NA
j_call: TRBJ1-1
d_call: NA
cdr3_nt: TGTGCCATCAGCCCACAGGACACCGGCAACACTGAAGCTTTCTTT
cdr3_aa: CAISPQDTGNTEAFF

v_call: TRBV6-5
clone_size: NA
j_call: TRBJ2-7
d_call: NA
cdr3_nt: TGTGCCAGCAGTTTGTCTGGACAGCTAGCCTACGAGCAGTACTTC
cdr3_aa: CASSLSGQLAYEQYF

v_call: TRBV25-1
clone_size: NA
j_call: TRBJ1-2
d_call: TRBD1
cdr3_nt: TGTGCCAGCAGTGGCGTGTTTGCAGGGACAGGGAAGGTACAGGACTATGGCTACACCTTC
cdr3_aa: CASSGVFAGTGKVQDYGYTF

v_call: TRBV7-9
clone_size: NA
j_call: TRBJ2-7
d_call: NA
cdr3_nt: TGTGCCAGCAGCTTAGCGGGGCCGGGACCCGAAAGCCCAACCTACGAGCAGTACTTC
cdr3_aa: CASSLAGPGPESPTYEQYF

v_call: TRBV12-3/TRBV12-4
clone_size: NA
j_call: TRBJ2-1
d_call: TRBD1
cdr3_nt: TGTGCCAGCAGTTTGGGACACAGGGGTTTGTCAAGGAATGAGCAGTTCTTC
cdr3_aa: CASSLGHRGLSRNEQFF

v_call: TRBV12-5
clone_size: NA
j_call: TRBJ1-2
d_call: NA
cdr3_nt: TGTGCTAGTGGTTTGGCCGTCCTACCCTACACCTTC
cdr3_aa: CASGLAVLPYTF

v_call: TRBV5-1
clone_size: many
j_call: TRBJ1-2
d_call: NA
cdr3_nt: TGCGCCAGCAGCTTCCCTTCGGACGGTTTTGGCTACACCTTC
cdr3_aa: CASSFPSDGFGYTF

v_call: TRBV6-5
clone_size: NA
j_call: TRBJ2-7
d_call: NA
cdr3_nt: TGTGCCAGCAGCGACGGGGGTACCAGCGTAGAGGAGCAGTACTTC
cdr3_aa: CASSDGGTSVEEQYF

v_call: TRBV28
clone_size: NA
j_call: TRBJ2-2
d_call: TRBD1
cdr3_nt: TGTGCCAGCAGTTTCGTTGGGACAGGGCCTGGCGGGGAGCTGTTTTTT
cdr3_aa: CASSFVGTGPGGELFF